Sequencing of this TCR beta chain was carried out in a study of control samples from healthy donors and cancer patients. Assay: immunoSEQ multiplex PCR; the TCRdb copy retains only in-frame clones and omits some. The sample includes 150,000 to 200,000 clones, about 90% seen only once; the top ten take about 1.4%. Deletions cut 6 bases from V and 4 bases from J, with 16 bases between. CDR3 length equals 14 residues. The V gene's germline CDR1 is SQVTM and CDR2 ANQGSEA. The receptor was isolated from a woman aged 50 to 65 in good health. The chain has TRBV29-1 and TRBJ2-1; D assignment may be TRBD1 or TRBD2 (6 bases each). The sequencing sample was made of blood. The CDR3 DNA reads TGCAGCGTGGGAAGGGGGGCTAATTACAATGAGCAGTTCTTC. It encodes CSVGRGANYNEQFF.